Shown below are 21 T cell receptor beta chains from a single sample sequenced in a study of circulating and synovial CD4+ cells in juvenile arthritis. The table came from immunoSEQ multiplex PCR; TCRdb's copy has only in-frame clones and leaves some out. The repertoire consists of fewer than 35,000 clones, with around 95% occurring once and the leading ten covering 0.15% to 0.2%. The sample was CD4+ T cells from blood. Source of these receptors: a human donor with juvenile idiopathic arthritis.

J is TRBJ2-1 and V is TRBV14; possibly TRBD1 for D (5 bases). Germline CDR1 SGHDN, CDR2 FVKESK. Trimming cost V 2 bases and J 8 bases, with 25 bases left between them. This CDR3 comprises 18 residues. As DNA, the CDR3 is TGTGCCAGCAGCCAAAAGCCCCTTACAGGTTTTCGAGGCGATGAGCAGTTCTTC. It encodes CASSQKPLTGFRGDEQFF.

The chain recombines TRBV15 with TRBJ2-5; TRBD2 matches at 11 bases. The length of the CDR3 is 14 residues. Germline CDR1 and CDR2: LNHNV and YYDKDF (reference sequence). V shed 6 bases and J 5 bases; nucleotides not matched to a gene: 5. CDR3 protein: CATSISGRGETQYF. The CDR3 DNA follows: TGTGCCACCAGTATTAGCGGGAGGGGGGAGACCCAGTACTTC.

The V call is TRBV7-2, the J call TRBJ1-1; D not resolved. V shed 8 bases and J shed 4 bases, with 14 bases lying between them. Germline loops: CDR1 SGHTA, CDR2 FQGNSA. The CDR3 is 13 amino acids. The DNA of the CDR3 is TGTGCCAGCTCTGGAATGGGAGCCACTGAAGCTTTCTTT. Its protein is CASSGMGATEAFF.

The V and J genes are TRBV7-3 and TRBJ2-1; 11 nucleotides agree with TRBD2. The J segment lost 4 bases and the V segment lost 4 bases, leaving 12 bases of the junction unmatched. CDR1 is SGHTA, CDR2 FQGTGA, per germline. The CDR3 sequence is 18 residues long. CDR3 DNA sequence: TGTGCCAGCAGCTACACCGGACTAGCGGGTGGCGGGTACAATGAGCAGTTCTTC. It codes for CASSYTGLAGGGYNEQFF.

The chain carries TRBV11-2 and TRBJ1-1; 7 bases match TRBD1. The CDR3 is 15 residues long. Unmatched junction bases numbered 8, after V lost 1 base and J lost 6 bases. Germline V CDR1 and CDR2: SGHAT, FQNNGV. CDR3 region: CASSLVPTGSPEAFF. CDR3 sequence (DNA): TGTGCCAGCAGCTTAGTCCCGACAGGGTCCCCTGAAGCTTTCTTT.

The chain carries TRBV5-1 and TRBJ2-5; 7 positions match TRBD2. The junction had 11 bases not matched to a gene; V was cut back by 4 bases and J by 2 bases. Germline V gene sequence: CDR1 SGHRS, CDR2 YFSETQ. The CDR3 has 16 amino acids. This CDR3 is CASSPPSGLPQETQYF. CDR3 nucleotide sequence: TGCGCCAGCAGCCCCCCTAGCGGCCTACCGCAAGAGACCCAGTACTTC.

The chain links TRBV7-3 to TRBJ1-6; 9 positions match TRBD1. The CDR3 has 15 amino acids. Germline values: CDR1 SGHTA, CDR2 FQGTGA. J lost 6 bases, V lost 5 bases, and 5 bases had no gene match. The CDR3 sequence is CASSRTGDGNSPLHF. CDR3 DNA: TGTGCCAGCAGCCGGACAGGGGATGGTAATTCACCCCTCCACTTT.

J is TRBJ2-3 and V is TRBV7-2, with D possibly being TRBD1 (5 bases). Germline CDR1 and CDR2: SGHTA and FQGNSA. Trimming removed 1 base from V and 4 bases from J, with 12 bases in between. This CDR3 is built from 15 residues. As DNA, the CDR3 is TGTGCCAGCAGCTTAGAAGGGGTAAGAGCAGATACGCAGTATTTT. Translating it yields CASSLEGVRADTQYF.

CDR3 DNA: TGTGCCAGCTCACGCGCAGGGGGTGCCTACGAGCAGTACTTC. It translates to CASSRAGGAYEQYF. The chain couples TRBV18 to TRBJ2-7; 7 bases agree with TRBD1. CDR3 length equals 14 residues. Germline lookup yields CDR1 KGHSH and CDR2 LQKENI. V trimming: 4 bases; J trimming: 2 bases; junction bases outside the gene matches: 5.

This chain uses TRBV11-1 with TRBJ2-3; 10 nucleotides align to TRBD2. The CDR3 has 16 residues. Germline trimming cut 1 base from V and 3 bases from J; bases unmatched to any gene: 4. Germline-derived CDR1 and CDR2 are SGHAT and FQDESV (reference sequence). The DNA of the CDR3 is TGTGCCAGCAGCTTAGTTGCTAGCGGGGGTACAGATACGCAGTATTTT. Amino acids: CASSLVASGGTDTQYF. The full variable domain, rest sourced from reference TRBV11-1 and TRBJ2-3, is EAEVAQSPRYKITEKSQAVAFWCDPISGHATLYWYRQILGQGPELLVQFQDESVVDDSQLPKDRFSAERLKGVDSTLKIQPAELGDSAMYLCASSLVASGGTDTQYFGPGTRLTVL.

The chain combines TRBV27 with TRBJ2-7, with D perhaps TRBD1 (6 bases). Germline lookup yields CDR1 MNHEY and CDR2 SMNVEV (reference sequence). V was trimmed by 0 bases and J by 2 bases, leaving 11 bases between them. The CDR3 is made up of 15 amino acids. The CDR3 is CASSLSPGDPYEQYF. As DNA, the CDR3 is TGTGCCAGCAGTTTATCCCCAGGGGATCCCTACGAGCAGTACTTC.

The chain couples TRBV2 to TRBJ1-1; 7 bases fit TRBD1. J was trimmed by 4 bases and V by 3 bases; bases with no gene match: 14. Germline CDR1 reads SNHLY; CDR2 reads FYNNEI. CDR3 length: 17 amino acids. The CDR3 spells CASSEGVLVSGGTEAFF. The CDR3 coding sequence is TGTGCCAGCAGTGAGGGAGTCTTAGTATCAGGGGGCACTGAAGCTTTCTTT. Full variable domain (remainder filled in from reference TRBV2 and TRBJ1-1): EPEVTQTPSHQVTQMGQEVILRCVPISNHLYFYWYRQILGQKVEFLVSFYNNEISEKSEIFDDQFSVERPDGSNFTLKIRSTKLEDSAMYFCASSEGVLVSGGTEAFFGQGTRLTVV.

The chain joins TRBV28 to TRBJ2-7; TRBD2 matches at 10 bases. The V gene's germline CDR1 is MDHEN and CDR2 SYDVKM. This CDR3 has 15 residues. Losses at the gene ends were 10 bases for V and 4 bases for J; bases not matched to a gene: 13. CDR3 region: CATTEPGLAPYEQYF. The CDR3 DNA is TGTGCCACTACCGAACCGGGACTAGCGCCTTACGAGCAGTACTTC.

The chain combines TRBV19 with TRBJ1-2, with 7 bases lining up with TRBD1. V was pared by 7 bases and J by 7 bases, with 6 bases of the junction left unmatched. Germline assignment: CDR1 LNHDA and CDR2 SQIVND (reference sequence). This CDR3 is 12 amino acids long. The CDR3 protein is CASNRQGGGYTF. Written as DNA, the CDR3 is TGTGCCAGTAATCGACAGGGCGGTGGCTACACCTTC.

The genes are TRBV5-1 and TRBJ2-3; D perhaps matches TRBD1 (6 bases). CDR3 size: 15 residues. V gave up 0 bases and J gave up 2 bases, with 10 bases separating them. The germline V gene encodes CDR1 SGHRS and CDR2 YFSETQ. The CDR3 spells CASSLAPGDTDTQYF. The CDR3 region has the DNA TGCGCCAGCAGCTTGGCACCAGGGGACACAGATACGCAGTATTTT.

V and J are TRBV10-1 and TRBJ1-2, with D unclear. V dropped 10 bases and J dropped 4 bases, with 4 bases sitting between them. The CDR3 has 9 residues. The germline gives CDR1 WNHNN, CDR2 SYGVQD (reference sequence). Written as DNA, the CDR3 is TGCGCCACCTCCTATGGCTACACCTTC. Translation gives CATSYGYTF.

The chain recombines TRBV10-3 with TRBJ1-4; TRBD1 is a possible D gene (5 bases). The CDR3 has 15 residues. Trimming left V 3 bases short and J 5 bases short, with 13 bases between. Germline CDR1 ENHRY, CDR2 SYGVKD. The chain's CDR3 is CAISDSGLPNEKLFF. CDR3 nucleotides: TGTGCCATCAGTGACTCGGGACTGCCGAATGAAAAACTGTTTTTT.

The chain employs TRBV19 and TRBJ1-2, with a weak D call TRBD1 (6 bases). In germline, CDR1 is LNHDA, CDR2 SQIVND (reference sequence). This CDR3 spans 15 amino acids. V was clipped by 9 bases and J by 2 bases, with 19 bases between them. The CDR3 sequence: CASIARRDRNYGYTF. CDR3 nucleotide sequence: TGTGCCAGCATCGCCAGAAGAGACAGGAACTATGGCTACACCTTC.

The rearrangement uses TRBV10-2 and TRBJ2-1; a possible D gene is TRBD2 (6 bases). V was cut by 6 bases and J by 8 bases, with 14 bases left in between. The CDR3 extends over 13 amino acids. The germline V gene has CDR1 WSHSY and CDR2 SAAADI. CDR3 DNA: TGCGCCAGCAGGGGGGGTGAGAGCGATGAGCAGTTCTTC. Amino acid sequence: CASRGGESDEQFF.

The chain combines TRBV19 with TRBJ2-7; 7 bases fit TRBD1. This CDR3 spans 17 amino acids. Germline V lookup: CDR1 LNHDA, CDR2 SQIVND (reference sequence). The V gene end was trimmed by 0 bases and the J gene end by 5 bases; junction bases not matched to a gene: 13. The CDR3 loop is CASSIEPPTGLRNEQYF. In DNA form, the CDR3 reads TGTGCCAGTAGTATAGAACCCCCGACAGGGTTGAGGAACGAGCAGTACTTC.

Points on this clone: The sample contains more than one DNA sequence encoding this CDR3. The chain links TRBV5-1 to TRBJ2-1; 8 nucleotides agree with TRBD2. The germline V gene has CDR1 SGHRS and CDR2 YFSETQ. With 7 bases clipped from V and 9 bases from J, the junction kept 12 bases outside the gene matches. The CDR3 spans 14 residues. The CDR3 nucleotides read TGCGCCAGCGGGGCCGGGACTAGTGGTGTTGAGCAGTTCTTC. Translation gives CASGAGTSGVEQFF.